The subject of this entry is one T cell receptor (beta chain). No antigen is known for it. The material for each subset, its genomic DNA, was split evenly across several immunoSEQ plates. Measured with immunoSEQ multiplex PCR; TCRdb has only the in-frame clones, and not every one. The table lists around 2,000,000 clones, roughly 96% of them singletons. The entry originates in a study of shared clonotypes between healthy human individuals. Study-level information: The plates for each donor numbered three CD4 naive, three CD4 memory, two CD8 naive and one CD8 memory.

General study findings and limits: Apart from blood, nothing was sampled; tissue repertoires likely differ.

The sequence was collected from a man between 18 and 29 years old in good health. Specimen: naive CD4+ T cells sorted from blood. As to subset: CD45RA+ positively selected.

CDR3 DNA: TGTGCCAGCAGGCTAACTAGCGGTTCTTACAATGAGCAGTTCTTC. This sequence encodes CASRLTSGSYNEQFF. The chain recombines TRBV7-2 with TRBJ2-1, with 8 bases fitting TRBD2. The V gene end was trimmed by 6 bases and the J gene end by 4 bases; junction bases not matched to a gene: 8. The germline V gene has CDR1 SGHTA and CDR2 FQGNSA. The CDR3 is 15 residues long. Full variable domain (rest looked up from reference TRBV7-2 and TRBJ2-1): GAGVSQSPSNKVTEKGKDVELRCDPISGHTALYWYRQSLGQGLEFLIYFQGNSAPDKSGLPSDRFSAERTGGSVSTLTIQRTQQEDSAVYLCASRLTSGSYNEQFFGPGTRLTVL.